Included here is one T cell receptor beta chain sequence, with context. The data belong to a study of blood T cell repertoires in COVID-19. For the study at large: There were acute and convalescent COVID-19 samples, and they came from the United States, Italy and Spain. T cells, B-cell-depleted T cells, or PBMCs provided the cDNA or gDNA that served as material.

Under the authors' procedure: How many nucleated cells were present was estimated from reference gene primer amplification. Repertoires were generated with immunoSEQ multiplex PCR, while TCRdb's copy carries only in-frame clones and drops some. V, J and clone size reflect that table, while D and trimming were determined from the DNA. The table lists approximately 410,000 clones, more than 80% of them singletons. The CDR3 is 14 residues long. Germline V CDR1 and CDR2: SEHNR, FQNEAQ (reference sequence). After removal of 5 bases from V and 1 base from J, the junction contained 1 base not matched to a gene.

Sequences were obtained from peripheral blood. The receptor's source is a woman in her twenties or thirties with active or convalescent COVID-19. The chain joins TRBV7-9 to TRBJ2-2, with TRBD2 identical over 7 bases. CDR3 in DNA: TGTGCCAGCAGCCCTAGCGGGAACACCGGGGAGCTGTTTTTT. It specifies CASSPSGNTGELFF.